The rows below give T cell receptor beta chains drawn from one sample of a study of blood T cells in healthy people across ages. TCRdb reprocessed the 5' RACE reads via MiXCR and lists one record per CDR3 protein. Of about 1,800,000 distinct CDR3 sequences in the sample, roughly 27% were seen once. What was sequenced was blood. These receptors were taken from a woman younger than 45 in good health. Both conserved end residues are trimmed from each CDR3.

J gene | V gene | CDR3 protein
TRBJ1-5 | TRBV28 | ASSLPGSPSNQPQH
TRBJ2-7 | TRBV20-1 | SATRPAGVYEQY
TRBJ2-7 | TRBV27 | ASRRTSGDWKQY
TRBJ2-1 | TRBV5-5 | ASSLVSGSHNEQF
TRBJ2-5 | TRBV9 | ASSVAGLAGGSGETQY
TRBJ1-4 | TRBV7-9 | ASRAGSSTNEKLF
TRBJ1-2 | TRBV28 | AGSLSLSGDDYGYT
TRBJ2-5 | TRBV10-3 | AISEPDIIGRTQETQY
TRBJ2-1 | TRBV9 | ASSPTRLANEQF
TRBJ2-1 | TRBV28 | ATKTGTGPNEQF
TRBJ2-5 | TRBV10-3 | AIVRLLGLAGGVEETQY
TRBJ2-5 | TRBV6-5 | ASSPWDRDIETQY
TRBJ1-2 | TRBV29-1 | SVRQGARFGYT
TRBJ1-4 | TRBV11-2 | ASSLEAPHIYGSNEKLF
TRBJ1-2 | TRBV5-5 | ASSFPPAGYGYT
TRBJ2-1 | TRBV24-1 | ATSDFGGSEQF
TRBJ2-4 | TRBV6-5 | ASQGLAGNIQY
TRBJ2-7 | TRBV7-8 | ASSTLGLEQY
TRBJ2-1 | TRBV28 | ASRSGEQF
TRBJ1-1 | TRBV20-1 | SALRDADEAF
TRBJ2-1 | TRBV4-3 | ASSQDRRGRGFNEQF
TRBJ2-7 | TRBV30 | AWKIGPAFDEQY
TRBJ2-7 | TRBV7-9 | ASSLTVAGGEQY
TRBJ2-3 | TRBV20-1 | SARDLSGRANTGTQY
TRBJ2-1 | TRBV7-2 | ASSLNGADEQF
TRBJ2-3 | TRBV11-2 | ASSLSGTTYSTDTQY
TRBJ2-1 | TRBV6-2/TRBV6-3 | ASSYSESGGGDEQF
TRBJ2-3 | TRBV6-2/TRBV6-3 | ASRPSGRGTDTQY
TRBJ2-3 | TRBV27 | ASTPGAATDTQY
TRBJ2-7 | TRBV20-1 | SVGGGHTYEQY
TRBJ2-7 | TRBV9 | ASSVGSGSDDEQY
TRBJ2-4 | TRBV27 | ASRGHRWY
TRBJ1-2 | TRBV13 | ASRRGSNGYT
TRBJ2-3 | TRBV24-1 | ATSDSTGTSGRDTQY
NA | TRBV6-5 | ASSYSGGAPFNEQY
TRBJ1-1 | TRBV3-1 | ASSQDWQGSTEAF
TRBJ2-5 | TRBV6-5 | ASKPGHQGWETQY
TRBJ2-5 | TRBV29-1 | SVLGGTVGETQY
TRBJ2-7 | TRBV5-1 | ASRAGQRQLETLY
TRBJ2-7 | TRBV12-3/TRBV12-4 | ASSLRSGLNEQY
TRBJ2-1 | TRBV10-2 | ASSESLAGWDEQF
TRBJ2-5 | TRBV30 | AWSGEQGLFGETQY
NA | TRBV24-1 | ATSDTTVNEQY
TRBJ1-1 | TRBV5-1 | ASSRGQENTEAF
TRBJ2-3 | TRBV7-2 | ASSHSGMTDTQY